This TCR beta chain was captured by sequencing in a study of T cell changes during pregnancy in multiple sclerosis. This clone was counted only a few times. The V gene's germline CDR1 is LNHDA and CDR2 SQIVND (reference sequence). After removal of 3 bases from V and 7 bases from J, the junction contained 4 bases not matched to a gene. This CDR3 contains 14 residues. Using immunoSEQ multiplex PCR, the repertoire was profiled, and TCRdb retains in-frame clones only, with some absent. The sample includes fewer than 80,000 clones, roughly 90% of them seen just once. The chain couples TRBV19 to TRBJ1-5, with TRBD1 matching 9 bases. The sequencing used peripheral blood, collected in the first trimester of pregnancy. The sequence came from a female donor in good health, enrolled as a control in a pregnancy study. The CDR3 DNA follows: TGTGCCAGTAGTATGGACAGGGGCTGGCAGCCCCAGCATTTT. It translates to CASSMDRGWQPQHF.